This entry concerns a single T cell receptor (beta chain). The record originates from a study of blood T cell repertoires in COVID-19. At the level of the study: Material from acute and convalescent COVID-19 was sourced from the United States, Italy and Spain.

The cohort comprised adults aged about 18 to 90 years residing in 20 to 30 US areas. In Cohort 3, a recovered donor had either two negative PCRs, clearance, or symptom resolution. Original methodology: Amplification of reference gene primers provided the estimated nucleated cell counts. Some clones are missing from TCRdb's copy, which holds only in-frame ones; the method was immunoSEQ multiplex PCR. V and J calls and clone size follow that table, whereas D and trimming were derived from the DNA. The table includes approximately 260,000 clones, more than 65% detected once. Input material: PBMCs or T cells enriched from blood (not recorded which). The source of this sequence is a man aged 45-65 years who had recovered from COVID-19.

The CDR3 reads CASSFQGGTAFF. The DNA of the CDR3 is TGTGCCAGCAGTTTCCAGGGGGGCACAGCTTTCTTT. This chain connects TRBV12-3 or TRBV12-4 to TRBJ1-1, with TRBD1 matching 7 bases. The CDR3 spans 12 residues. V was pared by 3 bases and J by 10 bases, with 5 bases of the junction left unmatched.